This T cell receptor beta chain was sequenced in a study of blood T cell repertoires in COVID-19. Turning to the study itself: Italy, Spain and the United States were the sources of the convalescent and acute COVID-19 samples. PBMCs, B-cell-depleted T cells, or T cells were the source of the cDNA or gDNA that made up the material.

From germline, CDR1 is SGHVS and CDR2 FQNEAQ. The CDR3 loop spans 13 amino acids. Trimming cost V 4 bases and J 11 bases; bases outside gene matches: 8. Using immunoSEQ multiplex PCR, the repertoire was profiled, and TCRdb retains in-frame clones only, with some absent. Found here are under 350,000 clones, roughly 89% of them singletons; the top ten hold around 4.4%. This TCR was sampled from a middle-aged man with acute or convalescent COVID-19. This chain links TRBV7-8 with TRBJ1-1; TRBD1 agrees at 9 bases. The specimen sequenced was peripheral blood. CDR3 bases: TGTGCCAGCAGCTCGGGACAGGGCCTTAGCGCTTTCTTT. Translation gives CASSSGQGLSAFF.